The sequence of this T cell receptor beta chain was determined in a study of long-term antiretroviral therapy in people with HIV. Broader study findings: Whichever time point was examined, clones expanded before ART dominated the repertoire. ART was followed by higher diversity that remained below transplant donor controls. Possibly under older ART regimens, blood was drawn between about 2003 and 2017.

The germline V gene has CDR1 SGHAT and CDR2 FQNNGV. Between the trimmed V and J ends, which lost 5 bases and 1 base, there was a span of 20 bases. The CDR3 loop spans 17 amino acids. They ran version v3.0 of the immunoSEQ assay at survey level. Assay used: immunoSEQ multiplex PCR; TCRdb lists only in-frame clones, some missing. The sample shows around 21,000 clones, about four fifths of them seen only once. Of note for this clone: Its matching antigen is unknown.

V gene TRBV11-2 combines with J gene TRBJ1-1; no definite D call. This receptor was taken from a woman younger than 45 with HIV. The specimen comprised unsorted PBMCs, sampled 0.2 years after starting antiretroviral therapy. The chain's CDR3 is CASSPAGPGDPNTEAFF. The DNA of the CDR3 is TGTGCCAGCAGCCCCGCCGGGCCAGGCGATCCGAACACTGAAGCTTTCTTT. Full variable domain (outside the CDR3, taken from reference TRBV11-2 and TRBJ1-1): EAGVAQSPRYKIIEKRQSVAFWCNPISGHATLYWYQQILGQGPKLLIQFQNNGVVDDSQLPKDRFSAERLKGVDSTLKIQPAKLEDSAVYLCASSPAGPGDPNTEAFFGQGTRLTVV.